The sequence of this T cell receptor (beta chain) was determined in a study of post-analysis software for immune sequencing data. As for the study in general: The cohort encompassed relapsing-remitting, secondary progressive and progressive-relapsing multiple sclerosis disease courses. The study, taken as a whole, reports: Samples made in the same batch grouped tightly together by F measure. Relative to controls, patients with multiple sclerosis showed significantly lower normalized Chao1 diversity.

Only a few counts were recorded for this clonotype. Its antigen is not known. Unique molecular identifiers featured in each of the TCR beta cDNA libraries. The T cell input of roughly 1 to 11 million gave hundreds of thousands of cDNA molecules. Using its own MiXCR run on the PCR reads, TCRdb lists one record per CDR3 protein. In the table there are some 690,000 distinct CDR3 sequences, 25% to 30% of which are singletons. This sequence originates from a girl under 18 with multiple sclerosis. Sequencing was performed on blood.

The CDR3 loop is CASSLALLAGDAETQYF. CDR3 nucleotide sequence: TGCGCCAGCAGCTTGGCCTTACTAGCGGGAGATGCGGAGACCCAGTACTTC. The rearrangement links TRBV5-1 to TRBJ2-5, with 11 nucleotides matching TRBD2. V shed 0 bases, J shed 5 bases, and the junction held 9 bases outside the gene matches. The length of the CDR3 is 17 residues. The germline V gene has CDR1 SGHRS and CDR2 YFSETQ. Complete variable domain (other parts from reference TRBV5-1 and TRBJ2-5): KAGVTQTPRYLIKTRGQQVTLSCSPISGHRSVSWYQQTPGQGLQFLFEYFSETQRNKGNFPGRFSGRQFSNSRSEMNVSTLELGDSALYLCASSLALLAGDAETQYFGPGTRLLVL.